The 29 T cell receptor beta chains listed next were all sequenced from one sample in a study of blood T cell repertoires in COVID-19 (dated by TCRdb to between 2020 and 2021). The library relied on the immunoSEQ multiplex PCR assay. TCRdb's version of the immuneACCESS table is confined to in-frame rearrangements and falls short of the full clone set. An unresolved V gene accounts for under half of the shortfall where checked; the remainder is of unknown origin. The sample table holds 150,000 or so clones, of which 82% were seen once. The ten top clones hold about 8.4% of the sample. The specimen sequenced was peripheral blood. The receptors derive from a woman between 70 and 85 years old with acute or convalescent COVID-19.

The V gene is TRBV4-1, the J gene TRBJ1-6, with TRBD1 identical over 9 bases. Per the germline V gene, CDR1 is MGHRA and CDR2 is YSYEKL. CDR3 length: 15 amino acids. V dropped 4 bases and J dropped 9; count of bases not matched to a gene: 7. The CDR3 sequence: CASSPGGQGGSPLHF. DNA for the CDR3: TGCGCCAGCAGCCCGGGGGGACAGGGCGGTTCACCCCTCCACTTT.

J is TRBJ2-6 and V is TRBV19; 7 bases are a match to TRBD1. This CDR3 is 16 amino acids long. The germline V gene has CDR1 LNHDA and CDR2 SQIVND (reference sequence). V lost 6 bases and J lost 0; bases outside the gene matches: 5. The CDR3 DNA sequence: TGTGCCAGTAGCACTAACAGGGGCTCTGGGGCCAACGTCCTGACTTTC. This translates into CASSTNRGSGANVLTF.

V and J are TRBV19 and TRBJ2-1, with 11 nucleotides matching TRBD2. Germline-derived CDR1 and CDR2 are LNHDA and SQIVND (reference sequence). The CDR3 spans 16 residues. Trimming removed 6 bases from V and 7 bases from J; junction bases left unmatched: 11. The CDR3 nucleotides are TGTGCCAGTAGCAACAATATAGCGGGGGGGCAAAATGAGCAGTTCTTC. It yields the protein CASSNNIAGGQNEQFF.

The chain recombines TRBV2 with TRBJ2-7; TRBD2 aligns across 9 bases. The CDR3 length is 15 residues. The germline gives CDR1 SNHLY, CDR2 FYNNEI. The J segment lost 3 bases and the V segment lost 4 bases, leaving 7 bases of the junction unmatched. The CDR3 DNA follows: TGTGCCAGCAGTGCGAGTAGCGGGGGCTACTACGAGCAGTACTTC. This encodes CASSASSGGYYEQYF.

CDR3 loop: CASSFRGQVTDTQYF. The CDR3 DNA reads as TGTGCCAGCAGTTTCCGGGGACAGGTCACAGATACGCAGTATTTT. The chain couples TRBV6-2 or TRBV6-3 to TRBJ2-3; 8 bases are shared with TRBD1. The CDR3 length is 15 residues. Germline CDR1 reads MNHEY; CDR2 reads SVGEGT. The V gene end was trimmed by 4 bases and the J gene end by 2 bases; junction bases not matched to a gene: 5.

The rearrangement uses TRBV7-2 and TRBJ2-3; TRBD1 is a possible D gene (5 bases). CDR1 and CDR2 (germline): SGHTA, FQGNSA. The CDR3 runs to 15 residues. Trimming pared 1 base from V and 5 bases from J, leaving 13 bases between. CDR3 region: CASSLGLGLGDTQYF. The CDR3 DNA follows: TGTGCCAGCAGCTTAGGTCTGGGGCTGGGAGATACGCAGTATTTT.

The chain recombines TRBV9 with TRBJ1-2; 11 positions agree with TRBD1. CDR3 length: 15 amino acids. The trim removed 4 bases at V and 4 bases at J, leaving 6 bases unmatched. In germline, CDR1 is SGDLS, CDR2 YYNGEE. DNA of the CDR3: TGTGCCAGCAGCCGGGACAGGGGGGCCATCTATGGCTACACCTTC. It is translated as CASSRDRGAIYGYTF.

This clone has more than one count but fewer than ten. The chain carries TRBV7-8 and TRBJ2-7, with 7 bases aligning to TRBD1. Germline V lookup: CDR1 SGHVS, CDR2 FQNEAQ. The V segment lost 2 bases and the J segment 2 bases; nucleotides outside the gene matches: 6. The CDR3 is 15 residues long. The CDR3 loop reads CASSLMTGPPYEQYF. The CDR3 bases are TGTGCCAGCAGCTTAATGACAGGGCCCCCCTACGAGCAGTACTTC.

This clone came up a few times. This rearrangement joins TRBV6-5 to TRBJ1-4; a possible D gene is TRBD1 (6 bases). CDR1 and CDR2 from the germline V gene are MNHEY and SVGAGI. V lost 6 bases and J 0 bases, leaving 8 bases between the germline ends. The CDR3 covers 14 residues. The CDR3: CASSRQATNEKLFF. The CDR3, as DNA: TGTGCCAGCAGCCGACAGGCAACTAATGAAAAACTGTTTTTT.

This chain joins TRBV5-1 and TRBJ2-2; TRBD2 matches at 7 bases. Trimming took 0 bases from V and 2 from J; bases not matched to a gene: 1. Germline V gene lookup returns CDR1 SGHRS and CDR2 YFSETQ. This CDR3 contains 15 residues. The CDR3 is CASSLERGNTGELFF. CDR3 coding DNA: TGCGCCAGCAGCTTGGAGCGGGGAAACACCGGGGAGCTGTTTTTT.

The chain has TRBV5-1 and TRBJ2-2; tentative D call: TRBD1 (6 bases). The CDR3 covers 18 residues. CDR1 and CDR2 from the germline V gene are SGHRS and YFSETQ. Deletions cut 1 base from V and 5 bases from J, with 21 bases between. The CDR3 loop reads CASSLWGPQLATTGELFF. CDR3 DNA sequence: TGCGCCAGCAGCTTGTGGGGGCCCCAATTAGCAACGACCGGGGAGCTGTTTTTT.

The genes are TRBV5-6 and TRBJ1-4, with TRBD1 matching 7 bases. Germline V gene lookup returns CDR1 SGHDT and CDR2 YYEEEE. The CDR3 is made up of 14 amino acids. V shed 4 bases, J shed 3 bases, and the junction held 3 bases outside the gene matches. CDR3 in amino acids: CASSVRGSNEKLFF. The DNA of the CDR3 is TGTGCCAGCAGCGTCAGGGGGTCTAATGAAAAACTGTTTTTT.

V is TRBV11-2 and J is TRBJ2-7, with D tentatively TRBD1 (5 bases). The CDR3 has 15 residues. V lost 0 bases to trimming and J lost 4 bases, with 13 bases between them. CDR1 and CDR2 from the germline V gene are SGHAT and FQNNGV. The CDR3 coding sequence is TGTGCCAGCAGCTTAGATGGAGACAGAACTTACGAGCAGTACTTC. Encoded protein: CASSLDGDRTYEQYF.

The V and J genes are TRBV19 and TRBJ2-1; TRBD1 might be the D (5 bases). Germline lookup yields CDR1 LNHDA and CDR2 SQIVND (reference sequence). Trimming took 5 bases from V and 10 from J, leaving 18 bases between them. CDR3 size: 14 residues. CDR3 sequence: CASSLGRTSGEQFF. CDR3 coding DNA: TGTGCCAGTAGTCTCGGACGGACGTCAGGGGAGCAGTTCTTC.

The genes are TRBV7-9 and TRBJ2-3; the D is unclear. V lost 1 base and J lost 5, with 22 bases in between. The CDR3 sequence is 18 residues long. Germline loops: CDR1 SEHNR, CDR2 FQNEAQ (reference sequence). The CDR3 DNA follows: TGTGCCAGCAGCTTAGGCGTAGCAGTTTATCTTTTCGGAGATACGCAGTATTTT. The encoded protein is CASSLGVAVYLFGDTQYF.

This clone was seen a few times. The sample carries other DNA sequences with the same CDR3. V and J are TRBV5-1 and TRBJ2-3, with 8 bases identical to TRBD1. The V segment lost 0 bases and the J segment 2 bases; nucleotides outside the gene matches: 2. The length of the CDR3 is 15 residues. Germline CDR1 and CDR2: SGHRS and YFSETQ. The CDR3 nucleotides read TGCGCCAGCAGCTTGGAGGACAGGGCCACAGATACGCAGTATTTT. It encodes CASSLEDRATDTQYF.

This clone showed up just once. The genes are TRBV7-9 and TRBJ1-2; a possible D gene is TRBD1 (5 bases). Germline values: CDR1 SEHNR, CDR2 FQNEAQ (reference sequence). The CDR3 extends over 15 amino acids. V shed 3 bases and J shed 7 bases, with 18 bases lying between them. CDR3 DNA: TGTGCCAGCAGCTTCGTTATAGGCGAAAGGGGTGGCTACACCTTC. Its translation: CASSFVIGERGGYTF.

The chain recombines TRBV15 with TRBJ1-5; D might be TRBD1 (6 bases). Trimming shortened V by 2 bases and J by 5 bases, and 13 bases separated the two germline ends. CDR1 and CDR2 from the germline V gene are LNHNV and YYDKDF (reference sequence). This CDR3 comprises 15 residues. In nucleotides, the CDR3 is TGTGCCACCAGCAGACCCCGGGACACCTATCAGCCCCAGCATTTT. Its protein is CATSRPRDTYQPQHF.

The J gene is TRBJ2-2, the V gene TRBV5-1; D is unresolved. CDR3 length equals 15 residues. Germline loops: CDR1 SGHRS, CDR2 YFSETQ. The V end was cut by 4 bases, the J end by 0 bases, with 10 bases between. Here the CDR3 reads CASSAATPNTGELFF. The CDR3 DNA reads TGCGCCAGCAGCGCCGCCACACCGAACACCGGGGAGCTGTTTTTT.

The chain uses TRBV7-6 and TRBJ2-6; D is ambiguous. V lost 0 bases, J lost 0 bases, and 9 bases lay in between. There are 17 residues in the CDR3. Per germline, CDR1 SGHVS and CDR2 FNYEAQ. The CDR3 nucleotides are TGTGCCAGCAGCTTAGCCATGGCCCACTCTGGGGCCAACGTCCTGACTTTC. Its protein product is CASSLAMAHSGANVLTF. The full variable domain, rest sourced from reference TRBV7-6 and TRBJ2-6, is GAGVSQSPRYKVTKRGQDVALRCDPISGHVSLYWYRQALGQGPEFLTYFNYEAQQDKSGLPNDRFSAERPEGSISTLTIQRTEQRDSAMYRCASSLAMAHSGANVLTFGAGSRLTVL.

The CDR3 loop reads CAWSARRGSSPLHF. The CDR3 region has the DNA TGTGCCTGGAGTGCGCGCAGGGGTTCCTCACCCCTCCACTTT. This chain connects TRBV30 to TRBJ1-6; weak D call: TRBD1 (6 bases). The length of the CDR3 is 14 residues. In germline, CDR1 is GTSNPN, CDR2 SVGIG (reference sequence). Trimming removed 1 base from V and 10 bases from J, with 14 bases in between.

The chain recombines TRBV2 with TRBJ2-2, with D tentatively TRBD2 (5 bases). CDR1 is SNHLY and CDR2 is FYNNEI in the germline V gene. V was cut by 3 bases and J by 5 bases, with 10 bases left in between. CDR3 length: 14 amino acids. Here the CDR3 DNA reads TGTGCCAGCAGTGAGTCGGAGGTAACCGGGGAGCTGTTTTTT. Amino acid sequence: CASSESEVTGELFF.

The chain combines TRBV11-3 with TRBJ2-3, with 7 bases matching TRBD1. This CDR3 has 15 amino acids. The trim removed 1 base at V and 5 bases at J, leaving 6 bases unmatched. The germline CDR1 and CDR2 sequences are SGHNT and YENEEA. The CDR3 DNA follows: TGTGCCAGCAGCTTAGGTTATCGGACAGGAGATACGCAGTATTTT. This codes for CASSLGYRTGDTQYF.

Only one count was recorded for this clone. This chain connects TRBV5-4 to TRBJ2-1; TRBD2 matches 9 bases. CDR1 and CDR2 (germline): SGHNT, YYREEE (reference sequence). Trimming cost V 5 bases and J 4 bases; bases outside gene matches: 13. The CDR3 runs to 17 residues. CDR3 in DNA: TGTGCCAGCAGACCGAGAGGCGGGAGGGCCGCATACAATGAGCAGTTCTTC. Its protein product is CASRPRGGRAAYNEQFF.

The chain joins TRBV11-2 to TRBJ2-7; weak D call: TRBD1 (6 bases). V was clipped by 4 bases and J by 5 bases, with 15 bases between them. The germline V gene has CDR1 SGHAT and CDR2 FQNNGV. The CDR3 is 14 residues long. CDR3 loop: CASSSDRFRDEQYF. The CDR3 DNA is TGTGCCAGCAGCTCCGACAGGTTTAGGGACGAGCAGTACTTC.

The chain links TRBV18 to TRBJ1-3, with 8 bases identical to TRBD1. CDR3 length equals 17 residues. J gave up 0 bases and V 4 bases, and 8 bases lay outside the gene matches. Germline loops: CDR1 KGHSH, CDR2 LQKENI. Written as DNA, the CDR3 is TGTGCCAGCTCACTGGGACAGGTGGCAAGCTCTGGAAACACCATATATTTT. Protein sequence: CASSLGQVASSGNTIYF. The variable domain in full, with the rest retrieved from reference TRBV18 and TRBJ1-3, is NAGVMQNPRHLVRRRGQEARLRCSPMKGHSHVYWYRQLPEEGLKFMVYLQKENIIDESGMPKERFSAEFPKEGPSILRIQQVVRGDSAAYFCASSLGQVASSGNTIYFGEGSWLTVV.

The chain uses TRBV29-1 and TRBJ1-1; TRBD1 aligns across 9 bases. The trim removed 7 bases at V and 5 bases at J, leaving 8 bases unmatched. Germline V lookup: CDR1 SQVTM, CDR2 ANQGSEA. This CDR3 has 13 residues. In DNA, the CDR3 is TGCAGCGCATGGGGACAGGGTAATACTGAAGCTTTCTTT. This translates into CSAWGQGNTEAFF.

This chain connects TRBV5-1 to TRBJ2-1, with TRBD1 matching over 8 bases. CDR1 SGHRS and CDR2 YFSETQ come from the germline V gene. This CDR3 contains 14 residues. V was clipped by 3 bases and J by 4 bases; unmatched bases: 3. CDR3 in DNA: TGCGCCAGCAGCTGGGGGACAGGATACAATGAGCAGTTCTTC. Translation: CASSWGTGYNEQFF. Full variable domain (outside the CDR3, taken from reference TRBV5-1 and TRBJ2-1): KAGVTQTPRYLIKTRGQQVTLSCSPISGHRSVSWYQQTPGQGLQFLFEYFSETQRNKGNFPGRFSGRQFSNSRSEMNVSTLELGDSALYLCASSWGTGYNEQFFGPGTRLTVL.

This chain joins TRBV9 and TRBJ2-5; tentative D call: TRBD1 (6 bases). The CDR3 has 15 residues. CDR1 SGDLS and CDR2 YYNGEE come from the germline V gene. Trimming took 4 bases from V and 1 from J, leaving 14 bases between them. In nucleotides, the CDR3 is TGTGCCAGCAGCTCGAATTGGGGGCCCCAAGAGACCCAGTACTTC. It yields the protein CASSSNWGPQETQYF. The entire variable domain, with the rest obtained from reference TRBV9 and TRBJ2-5, is as follows: DSGVTQTPKHLITATGQRVTLRCSPRSGDLSVYWYQQSLDQGLQFLIQYYNGEERAKGNILERFSAQQFPDLHSELNLSSLELGDSALYFCASSSNWGPQETQYFGPGTRLLVL.